These T cell receptor beta chains were read from a single sample in a study of T cell responses to AZD1222 COVID-19 vaccine. Profiled with immunoSEQ multiplex PCR; TCRdb holds only in-frame clones, not every one. This table holds about 170,000 clones, around 89% found once. This specimen was peripheral blood, taken on day 0 of AZD1222 vaccination. The receptors stem from an adult in good health. CDR3s include the opening cysteine and the closing phenylalanine or tryptophan. The D gene is left open where the match is weak. Expanded clones get a size class; other rows say once, few or many, or leave the size out.

TRBV3-1/TRBV3-2	NA	TRBJ2-4	NA	TGTGCCAGCAGCTTCCCGGAAAGGGGAGACATTCAGTACTTC	CASSFPERGDIQYF
TRBV7-2	TRBD1	TRBJ1-6	NA	TGTGCCAGCAGCTCTGACAGGGGTAATTCACCCCTCCACTTT	CASSSDRGNSPLHF
TRBV11-3	NA	TRBJ2-7	few	TGTGCCAGCAGCTTAGACAGGGGAAACGAGCAGTACTTC	CASSLDRGNEQYF
TRBV5-6	NA	TRBJ2-2	NA	TGTGCCAGCAGCTTTTACGACACCGGGGAGCTGTTTTTT	CASSFYDTGELFF
TRBV9	NA	TRBJ2-1	NA	TGTGCCAGCAGCGGGGGCTTTTTAGACAATGAGCAGTTCTTC	CASSGGFLDNEQFF
TRBV11-2	NA	TRBJ1-5	NA	TGTGCCAGCAGCTTGGGTGGAAGTGGCAATCAGCCCCAGCATTTT	CASSLGGSGNQPQHF
TRBV28	NA	TRBJ2-2	NA	TGTGCCAGCACCCCTGAAGGTCTAGCGCGGTCCGGGGAGCTGTTTTTT	CASTPEGLARSGELFF
TRBV19	TRBD1	TRBJ2-7	NA	TGTGCCAGTAGCTCCAATCCGGGACAGGGGGACTACGAGCAGTACTTC	CASSSNPGQGDYEQYF
TRBV2	NA	TRBJ1-6	NA	TGTGCCAGCAGTTCCGGGAGCCGGGATTCACCCCTCCACTTT	CASSSGSRDSPLHF
TRBV11-2	TRBD1	TRBJ1-5	NA	TGTGCCAGCAGCTCAGACAGGGGCAATCAGCCCCAGCATTTT	CASSSDRGNQPQHF
TRBV6-2/TRBV6-3	TRBD1	TRBJ1-5	once	TGTGCCAGCAGTTACTTAAGGAACCTTGGACAGGGGACCAATCAGCCCCAGCATTTT	CASSYLRNLGQGTNQPQHF
TRBV6-6	NA	TRBJ2-5	NA	TGTGCCATCTGCCCCGGGGCCCAAGAGACCCAGTACTTC	CAICPGAQETQYF
TRBV9	TRBD1	TRBJ1-1	NA	TGTGCCAGCAGCACTAGCTGGGGACAGGGGGCTTCGGATGGTACTGAAGCTTTCTTT	CASSTSWGQGASDGTEAFF
TRBV4-2	NA	TRBJ1-1	NA	TGTGCCAGCAGCCAAGATTTTGCAGGGGTCACTGAAGCTTTCTTT	CASSQDFAGVTEAFF
TRBV28	NA	TRBJ1-2	NA	TGTGCCAGCAGTTTTTCCGAGACAGACTATGGCTACACCTTC	CASSFSETDYGYTF
TRBV6-5	TRBD1	TRBJ2-7	NA	TGTGCCAGCAGAGCTCCGGGACAGGGGTACTACGAGCAGTACTTC	CASRAPGQGYYEQYF